This TCR beta chain was obtained from a study of blood T cell repertoires in COVID-19. Produced via immunoSEQ multiplex PCR; TCRdb's table is partial and in-frame only. The data hold more than 250,000 clones, with nearly 90% observed a single time. This CDR3 has 12 amino acids. Germline CDR1 is SGHNT and CDR2 is YYREEE (reference sequence). With 4 bases clipped from V and 8 bases from J, the junction kept 3 bases outside the gene matches. This sequence joins TRBV5-4 and TRBJ2-1; TRBD2 agrees at 7 bases. The sequencing sample was made of PBMCs or T cells enriched from blood (not recorded which). The TCR originated in a woman aged 18-35 years with acute COVID-19. The CDR3 is CASSMREYEQFF. The CDR3 DNA follows: TGTGCCAGCAGCATGCGGGAGTATGAGCAGTTCTTC.